This T cell receptor beta chain was profiled in a study of blood T cells in healthy people across ages. Only a few counts were recorded for this clonotype. CDR3 size: 13 residues. Germline V gene sequence: CDR1 MNHNS, CDR2 SASEGT. V dropped 5 bases and J dropped 4 bases, with 11 bases sitting between them. A J-beta primer mix and a sample-barcoded 5' primer were used in a second PCR of roughly 7 to 12 cycles. From the 5' RACE reads, TCRdb called clonotypes with MiXCR, one entry per CDR3 protein. This sample has roughly 2 million distinct CDR3 sequences, with approximately 50% found just once. The chain recombines TRBV6-1 with TRBJ1-1, with D perhaps TRBD1 (6 bases). Sequencing input: blood. This sequence was found in a woman in her forties in good health. The CDR3 DNA is TGTGCCAGCAGTAAGACAGGACCCACTGAAGCTTTCTTT. It specifies CASSKTGPTEAFF.